Listed here is a single T cell receptor (beta chain). Its antigen is not identified. TCRdb's table, derived via immunoSEQ multiplex PCR, lists solely in-frame clones and lacks some. Among just over 30,000 clones listed, approximately 90% were seen once. The data are from a study of T cell responses to AZD1222 COVID-19 vaccine. Broader study findings: Unmutated variant regions are reportedly targeted by nearly half of spike-specific TCRs. Seropositive at baseline were only a handful of AZD1222 recipients.

The analysis combined second doses at about 4 or about 12 weeks. This TCR derives from an adult who received the AZD1222 COVID-19 vaccine. Sequenced material: peripheral blood, taken 28 days after the second AZD1222 dose.

CDR3 DNA: TGTGCCAGCAGTGAAGGGGGCACAGATACGCAGTATTTT. Its protein product is CASSEGGTDTQYF. The rearrangement links TRBV2 to TRBJ2-3; the D is unclear. The CDR3 sequence is 13 residues long. Germline-derived CDR1 and CDR2 are SNHLY and FYNNEI. With 1 base removed from V and 1 base from J, the gap between germline ends came to 3 bases.